Listed here are 18 T cell receptor beta chains from one sample, sequenced in a study of lymphopenia after photon versus proton radiotherapy (dated by TCRdb to between 2018 and 2021). Library method: the immunoSEQ multiplex PCR assay. Not all clones reach the TCRdb copy of this immuneACCESS table, which keeps in-frame sequences only. Checked studies attribute under half of the gap to unresolved V genes and leave the rest unexplained. Present in this sample are about 30,000 clones, 94% of which were seen just once. The ten largest make up approximately 0.72% of the sample. The sample here was peripheral blood, taken from a patient treated with photon-based radiotherapy. Receptors originate from a woman between 45 and 60 years old with cholangiocarcinoma.

The chain uses TRBV4-1 and TRBJ1-5; no firm D call. Trimming shortened V by 3 bases and J by 2 bases, and 14 bases separated the two germline ends. Germline V gene sequence: CDR1 MGHRA, CDR2 YSYEKL. This CDR3 has 16 residues. The CDR3 DNA reads TGCGCCAGCAGCCATACCGGATTGCCACGCAATCAGCCCCAGCATTTT. Translated: CASSHTGLPRNQPQHF.

V is TRBV18 and J is TRBJ2-1; D is unresolved. V dropped 5 bases and J dropped 9 bases, with 14 bases sitting between them. The length of the CDR3 is 13 residues. Germline-derived CDR1 and CDR2 are KGHSH and LQKENI. The CDR3 region has the DNA TGTGCCAGCTCATCCCTTGTCGGTTTTGAGCAGTTCTTC. Amino acid sequence: CASSSLVGFEQFF.

The rearrangement joins TRBV11-2 to TRBJ2-3, with 7 nucleotides matching TRBD2. Per germline, CDR1 SGHAT and CDR2 FQNNGV. V gave up 5 bases and J gave up 2 bases; unmatched junction bases: 4. The length of the CDR3 is 14 residues. The CDR3 sequence is CASSPGLDTDTQYF. The CDR3 DNA is TGTGCCAGCAGCCCCGGACTAGACACAGATACGCAGTATTTT.

The V and J genes are TRBV6-5 and TRBJ1-1; 7 nucleotides line up with TRBD1. CDR3 length equals 12 residues. Per the germline V gene, CDR1 is MNHEY and CDR2 is SVGAGI. J lost 4 bases, V lost 5 bases, and 1 base had no gene match. CDR3 sequence (DNA): TGTGCCAGCAGTCGACAGGGCACTGAAGCTTTCTTT. Translating it yields CASSRQGTEAFF.

In this sample, this clone turned up once. The CDR3 loop is CASRRHPGGLSNTEAFF. In DNA form, the CDR3 reads TGTGCCAGCAGGAGACACCCAGGGGGCCTCAGTAACACTGAAGCTTTCTTT. V and J are TRBV2 and TRBJ1-1; 8 nucleotides line up with TRBD1. The germline V gene has CDR1 SNHLY and CDR2 FYNNEI. J was trimmed by 2 bases and V by 6 bases; bases with no gene match: 14. This CDR3 region has 17 residues.

The chain joins TRBV6-6 to TRBJ2-1; 11 positions match TRBD2. V gave up 6 bases and J gave up 3 bases; unmatched junction bases: 4. The CDR3 runs 15 residues. The germline V gene encodes CDR1 MNHNY and CDR2 SVGAGI (reference sequence). CDR3 sequence: CASRLAGANYNEQFF. The CDR3 DNA follows: TGTGCCAGCAGACTAGCGGGGGCCAACTACAATGAGCAGTTCTTC.

This clone was counted a single time. The genes are TRBV15 and TRBJ1-2; a weak D match, TRBD1 (5 bases). Trimming removed 4 bases from V and 5 bases from J, with 17 bases in between. CDR3 length: 15 amino acids. Germline CDR1 and CDR2: LNHNV and YYDKDF (reference sequence). CDR3 DNA sequence: TGTGCCACCAGCACTTCAGGGTACCTCTTTTATGGCTACACCTTC. It encodes CATSTSGYLFYGYTF.

V and J are TRBV4-3 and TRBJ2-3, with 8 nucleotides matching TRBD2. The CDR3 is 15 amino acids. The ends lost 2 bases at V and 6 bases at J; junction bases unmatched: 7. Germline V gene sequence: CDR1 LGHNA, CDR2 YSLEER. The CDR3 region is CASSQLGGGSDTQYF. The CDR3 DNA sequence: TGCGCCAGCAGCCAACTCGGGGGGGGCAGTGATACGCAGTATTTT.

J is TRBJ1-6 and V is TRBV30; D is unresolved. The germline gives CDR1 GTSNPN, CDR2 SVGIG (reference sequence). The CDR3 runs to 16 residues. Deletions cut 4 bases from V and 4 bases from J, with 17 bases between. The CDR3: CAWTHLGLSYNSPLHF. The CDR3 DNA reads TGTGCCTGGACTCACCTCGGACTGTCTTATAATTCACCCCTCCACTTT. The entire variable domain, with the rest obtained from reference TRBV30 and TRBJ1-6, is as follows: SQTIHQWPATLVQPVGSPLSLECTVEGTSNPNLYWYRQAAGRGLQLLFYSVGIGQISSEVPQNLSASRPQDRQFILSSKKLLLSDSGFYLCAWTHLGLSYNSPLHFGNGTRLTVT.

This chain links TRBV11-2 with TRBJ1-2; TRBD1 matches at 8 bases. Trimming at V came to 4 bases and at J to 7 bases, leaving 5 bases not matched to a gene. The CDR3 is made up of 13 amino acids. Germline assignment: CDR1 SGHAT and CDR2 FQNNGV. The CDR3 is CASSYDRGIGYTF. As DNA, the CDR3 is TGTGCCAGCAGCTACGACAGGGGAATTGGCTACACCTTC.

The rearrangement uses TRBV6-1 and TRBJ2-1, with D possibly TRBD1 on 6 matching bases. Germline assignment: CDR1 MNHNS and CDR2 SASEGT. This CDR3 contains 15 residues. With 2 bases removed from V and 6 bases from J, the gap between germline ends came to 14 bases. The CDR3: CASSERTGSANEQFF. The DNA for the CDR3 is TGTGCCAGCAGTGAACGTACAGGGTCGGCCAATGAGCAGTTCTTC.

The CDR3 DNA sequence: TGTGCCAGCAGCTCCTCCTGGCTCCAGACGGACTACGAGCAGTACTTC. It specifies CASSSSWLQTDYEQYF. This sequence joins TRBV21-1 and TRBJ2-5; the D call TRBD2 from the table was never checked on the DNA. TRBJ2-7 matches the DNA end more closely, so the J call is doubtful. TRBV21-1 is tagged as a pseudogene. This CDR3 contains 16 residues.

This chain uses TRBV7-2 with TRBJ2-3; 9 bases line up with TRBD2. V was clipped by 2 bases and J by 3 bases; unmatched bases: 3. The germline CDR1 and CDR2 sequences are SGHTA and FQGNSA. The length of the CDR3 is 15 residues. For the CDR3, the DNA is TGTGCCAGCAGCTTACGCGGGGGGGCAACAGATACGCAGTATTTT. This gives the protein CASSLRGGATDTQYF.

The chain has TRBV7-8 and TRBJ2-7, with D possibly being TRBD1 (7 bases). CDR1 and CDR2 from the germline V gene are SGHVS and FQNEAQ. The V gene lost 5 bases and the J gene lost 3 bases, with 17 bases spanning the gap. The CDR3 extends over 15 amino acids. The CDR3 DNA follows: TGTGCCAGCAGCCCGACCGGGGGACAGAACTACGAGCAGTACTTC. It codes for CASSPTGGQNYEQYF.

CDR3 amino acids: CASSLAQQPYEQYF. CDR3 in DNA: TGTGCCAGCAGCTTAGCACAGCAGCCCTACGAGCAGTACTTC. This chain joins TRBV7-9 and TRBJ2-7; D unclear. V was cut by 0 bases and J by 2 bases, with 8 bases left in between. CDR3 length equals 14 residues. The germline CDR1 and CDR2 sequences are SEHNR and FQNEAQ (reference sequence).

The chain uses TRBV5-1 and TRBJ1-2, with 7 bases lining up with TRBD1. Trimming cost V 0 bases and J 4 bases; bases outside gene matches: 3. The CDR3 runs 14 residues. CDR1 and CDR2 from the germline V gene are SGHRS and YFSETQ. CDR3 region: CASSLGGTAYGYTF. The CDR3 coding sequence is TGCGCCAGCAGCTTGGGGGGGACAGCCTATGGCTACACCTTC.

The chain employs TRBV18 and TRBJ1-3; D unclear. Between the trimmed V and J ends, which lost 6 bases and 0 bases, there was a span of 15 bases. The germline V gene encodes CDR1 KGHSH and CDR2 LQKENI. The CDR3 covers 16 residues. CDR3 DNA sequence: TGTGCCAGCTCCCCCTCGCGACAAAACTCTGGAAACACCATATATTTT. This gives the protein CASSPSRQNSGNTIYF.

The V and J genes are TRBV28 and TRBJ2-5; D not resolved. Germline assignment: CDR1 MDHEN and CDR2 SYDVKM. The V gene lost 5 bases and the J gene lost 5 bases, with 15 bases spanning the gap. The CDR3 totals 14 residues. CDR3 nucleotide sequence: TGTGCCAGCAGTGCGACGACCAGGACGGAGACCCAGTACTTC. The encoded protein is CASSATTRTETQYF.